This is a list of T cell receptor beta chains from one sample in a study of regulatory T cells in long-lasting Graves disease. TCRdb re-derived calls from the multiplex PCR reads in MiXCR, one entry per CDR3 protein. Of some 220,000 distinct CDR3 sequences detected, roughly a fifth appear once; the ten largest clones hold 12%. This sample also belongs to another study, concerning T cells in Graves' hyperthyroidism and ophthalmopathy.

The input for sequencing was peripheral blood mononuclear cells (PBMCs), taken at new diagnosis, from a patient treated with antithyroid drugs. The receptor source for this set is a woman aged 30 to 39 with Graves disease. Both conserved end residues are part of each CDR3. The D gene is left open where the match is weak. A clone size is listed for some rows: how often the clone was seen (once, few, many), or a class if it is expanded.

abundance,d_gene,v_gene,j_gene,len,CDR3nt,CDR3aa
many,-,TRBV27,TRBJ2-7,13,TGTGCCAGCAGCCAAGGGACTGCCTACGAGCAGTACTTC,CASSQGTAYEQYF
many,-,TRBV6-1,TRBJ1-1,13,TGTGCCAGCAGTGAAAGACCGGGCACTGAAGCTTTCTTT,CASSERPGTEAFF
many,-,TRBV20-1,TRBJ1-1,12,TGCAGTGCCGTGCAGGGTTACACTGAAGCTTTCTTT,CSAVQGYTEAFF
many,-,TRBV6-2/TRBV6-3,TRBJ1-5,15,TGTGCCAGCAGGGGGGGGGGCTATAGCAATCAGCCCCAGCATTTT,CASRGGGYSNQPQHF
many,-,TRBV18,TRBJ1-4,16,TGTGCCAGCTCCACGTCTCCTAGCGGGTTTAATGAAAAACTGTTTTTT,CASSTSPSGFNEKLFF
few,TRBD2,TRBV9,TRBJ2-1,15,TGTGCCAGCAGCGGCGGACTAGCGGGAGATCGTGAGCAGTTCTTC,CASSGGLAGDREQFF
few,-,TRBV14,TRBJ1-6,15,TGTGCCAGCAGCCCCCCAGGACAGCACAATTCACCCCTCCACTTT,CASSPPGQHNSPLHF
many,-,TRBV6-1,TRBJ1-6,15,TGTGCCAGCGTGGTGGCATTGGGGTATAATTCACCCCTCCACTTT,CASVVALGYNSPLHF
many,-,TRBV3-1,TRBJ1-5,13,TGTGCCAGCAGCCAAGAGAGGGGTCAGCCCCAGCATTTT,CASSQERGQPQHF
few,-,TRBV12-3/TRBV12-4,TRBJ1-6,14,TGTGCCAGCAGTTTCCTCCAGGGAAATTCACCCCTCCACTTT,CASSFLQGNSPLHF
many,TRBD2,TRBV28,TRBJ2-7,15,TGTGCCAGCAGTCCAATGGGGACTAGCGGGTACGAGCAGTACTTC,CASSPMGTSGYEQYF
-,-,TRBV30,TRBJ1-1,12,TGTGCCTCGTACAGCGGTTACACTGAAGCTTGCTTT,CASYSGYTEACF
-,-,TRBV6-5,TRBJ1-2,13,TGTGCCAGCAGTTACTCGTCAGGAGAAGGCTACACCTTC,CASSYSSGEGYTF
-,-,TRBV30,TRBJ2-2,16,TGTGCCTGGAGTTTGGGACTACAGGGGGACACCGGGGAGCTGCTTTTT,CAWSLGLQGDTGELLF
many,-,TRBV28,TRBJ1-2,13,TGTGCCAGCAGTTTAGTCAGGGTGGATGGCTACACCTTC,CASSLVRVDGYTF
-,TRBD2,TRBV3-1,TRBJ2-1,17,TGTGCCAGCAGCCAACTCCCACTAGCGGGAGGGGCCAATGAGCAGTTCTTC,CASSQLPLAGGANEQFF
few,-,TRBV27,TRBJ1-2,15,TGTGCCAGCAGTTACGACAAAAAAGGGGGTTGGGGCTACACCTTC,CASSYDKKGGWGYTF
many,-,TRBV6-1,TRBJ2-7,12,TGTGCCAGCAGACCCCAGGGGTGGGAGCAGTACTTC,CASRPQGWEQYF
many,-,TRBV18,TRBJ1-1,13,TGTGCCAGCTCACCATTTTCAGACACTGAAGCTTTCTTT,CASSPFSDTEAFF
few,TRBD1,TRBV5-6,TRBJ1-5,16,TGTGCCAGCAGCTTGGCCCTTGGGACAGATAATCAGCCCCAGCATTTT,CASSLALGTDNQPQHF
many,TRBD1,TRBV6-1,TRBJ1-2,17,TGTGCCAGCAGTGGAACACGGTTAAGGGGGCTTAACTATGGCTACACCTTC,CASSGTRLRGLNYGYTF
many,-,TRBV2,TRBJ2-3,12,TGTGCCAGCAGTGAAGGGGCAGATACGCAGTATTTT,CASSEGADTQYF
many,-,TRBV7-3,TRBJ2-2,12,TGTGCCAGCAGCCCCGACACCGGGGAGCTGTTTTTT,CASSPDTGELFF
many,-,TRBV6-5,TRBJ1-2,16,TGTGCCAGCAGTTACTCCCGGAAGGAAGCTAACTATGGCTACACCTTC,CASSYSRKEANYGYTF
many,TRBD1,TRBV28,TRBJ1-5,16,TGTGCCAGCAGTTTATCACAGGGGGCAGGCAATCAGCCCCAGCATTTT,CASSLSQGAGNQPQHF
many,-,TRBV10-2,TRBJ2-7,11,TGTGCCAGCAGGGGAACCTACGAGCAGTACTTC,CASRGTYEQYF
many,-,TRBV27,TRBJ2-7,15,TGTGCCAGCAGTTTAGGTTTCCGGCAGGAGTACGAGCAGTACTTC,CASSLGFRQEYEQYF
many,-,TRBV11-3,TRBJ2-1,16,TGTGCCAGCAGTTCTTCCGGGACGGGATCCTACAATGAGCAGTTCTTC,CASSSSGTGSYNEQFF
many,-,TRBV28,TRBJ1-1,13,TGTGCCACTGCCCCCTGGATAAACACTGAAGCTTTCTTT,CATAPWINTEAFF
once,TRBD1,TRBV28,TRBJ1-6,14,TGTGCCAGCAGGACAGGGGAACAATATTCACCCCTCCACTTT,CASRTGEQYSPLHF
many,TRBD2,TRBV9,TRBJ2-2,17,TGTGCCAGCAGCCCCCACCTCCCTCAAGCGGGGGGAAGGGAGCTGTTTTTT,CASSPHLPQAGGRELFF
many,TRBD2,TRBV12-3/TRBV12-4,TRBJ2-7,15,TGTGCCAGCAGGGAGGGAGAACTAGCGGGGTACGAGCAGTACTTC,CASREGELAGYEQYF
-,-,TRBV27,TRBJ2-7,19,TGTGCCAGCAGTTTATCGATGAGACAGTCGTCGACTTTTTCCTACGAGCAGTACTTC,CASSLSMRQSSTFSYEQYF
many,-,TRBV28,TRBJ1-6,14,TGTGCCAGCAGGGGGACGGGCAATTATTCACCCCTCCACTTT,CASRGTGNYSPLHF
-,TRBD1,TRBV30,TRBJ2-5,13,TGTGCCTTCGCGACAGGGTTCGTGGAGACCCAGTACTTC,CAFATGFVETQYF
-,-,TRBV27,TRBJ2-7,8,TGTGCCAGCAGTTCGCAGTACTTC,CASSSQYF
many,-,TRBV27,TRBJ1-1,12,TGTGCCAGCAGTTCACCCCTGTCTGAAGCTTTCTTT,CASSSPLSEAFF
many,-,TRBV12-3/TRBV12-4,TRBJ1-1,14,TGTGCCAGCAGCCCGGGACGGAGTTGGACTGAAGCTTTCTTT,CASSPGRSWTEAFF
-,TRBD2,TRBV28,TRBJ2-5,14,TGTGCCAGCAGTGCGGGGGGGACTCAAGAGACCCAGTACTTC,CASSAGGTQETQYF
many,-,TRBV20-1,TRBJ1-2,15,TGCAGTGCCGGAAGGACCGGGACCGCTTTGTCGGGCTACACCTTC,CSAGRTGTALSGYTF
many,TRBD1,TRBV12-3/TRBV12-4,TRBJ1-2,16,TGTGCCAGCAGCTTGGGACGCCCTGAGGGGGCCTATGGCTACACCTTC,CASSLGRPEGAYGYTF
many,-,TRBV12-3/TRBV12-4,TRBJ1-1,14,TGTGCCAGCATCGCGGGGGGATGGAACACTGAAGCTTTCTTT,CASIAGGWNTEAFF
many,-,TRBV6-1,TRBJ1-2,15,TGTGCCAGCAGTACCATGCGGGGGGGCCGGTATGGCTACACCTTC,CASSTMRGGRYGYTF
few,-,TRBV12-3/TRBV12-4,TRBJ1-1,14,TGTGCCAGCAGTCAACAGGCGCTGAACACTGAAGCTTTCTTT,CASSQQALNTEAFF
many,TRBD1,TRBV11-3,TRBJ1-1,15,TGTGCCAGCAGCTTTATTACAGGGGTGAACACTGAAGCTTTCTTT,CASSFITGVNTEAFF
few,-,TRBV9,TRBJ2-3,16,TGTGCCAGCAGTCAAAGCGGAGGACAAACCACAGATACGCAGTATTTT,CASSQSGGQTTDTQYF
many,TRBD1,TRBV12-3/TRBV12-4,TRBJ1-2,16,TGTGCCAGCAGTTTGGGCCGTTTGGGGACAGGGGAAGGCTACACCTTC,CASSLGRLGTGEGYTF
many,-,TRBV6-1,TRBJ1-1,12,TGTGCCAGCAGTGAGCTCAGATTTGAAGCTTTCTTT,CASSELRFEAFF
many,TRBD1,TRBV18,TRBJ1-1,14,TGTGCCAGCTCGGTGGGACAGCAGAACACTGAAGCTTTCTTT,CASSVGQQNTEAFF
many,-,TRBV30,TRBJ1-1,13,TGTGCCTGGAGTAGGGGGGCGAACACTGAAGCTTTCTTT,CAWSRGANTEAFF
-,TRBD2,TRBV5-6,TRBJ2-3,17,TGTGCCAGCAGCCAGGCGACTAGCCCTTACTACACAGATACGCAGTATTTT,CASSQATSPYYTDTQYF
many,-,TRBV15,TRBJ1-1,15,TGTGCCACCAGCAGAGAAGGCCAGGGGCTGACTGAAGCTTTCTTT,CATSREGQGLTEAFF
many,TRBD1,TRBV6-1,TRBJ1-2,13,TGTGCCAGCAGGAGACAGGGAAACTATGGCTACACCTTC,CASRRQGNYGYTF
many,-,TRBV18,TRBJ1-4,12,TGTGCCAGCTCACGGGGAAATGAAAAACTGTTTTTT,CASSRGNEKLFF
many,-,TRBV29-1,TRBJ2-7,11,TGCAGCGTAGCGACAGCCTACGAGCAGTACTTC,CSVATAYEQYF
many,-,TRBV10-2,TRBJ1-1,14,TGCGCCAGCAGGCCGGGGGCTTGGAACACTGAAGCTTTCTTT,CASRPGAWNTEAFF
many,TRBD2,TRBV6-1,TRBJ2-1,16,TGTGCCAGCACTGAGAAAGCGGGGGGCTCCTACAATGAGCAGTTCTTC,CASTEKAGGSYNEQFF
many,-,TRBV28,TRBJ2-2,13,TGTGCCAGCAGTTTATCCCTTAACGGGGAGCTGTTTTTT,CASSLSLNGELFF
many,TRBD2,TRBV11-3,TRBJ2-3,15,TGTGCCAGCAGCTCCGGGACTAGCGACACAGATACGCAGTATTTT,CASSSGTSDTDTQYF